The clone carrying this T cell receptor beta chain turned up a few times. Antigen: not known. This entry is derived from a study of cytotoxic CD8 clonotypes in ibrutinib-treated CLL. Whole-study context: The authors obtained response samples at a median of roughly twelve months of treatment, range 6 to 36.

Study-level results: Few clonotypes were public, and these shrank or held steady under treatment. An increase in clonality occurred at ibrutinib response, followed by a return toward baseline at progression.

This table comes from immunoSEQ multiplex PCR, and its TCRdb copy is limited to in-frame clones, with some not included. This sample has under 200,000 clones, with more than 65% found just once. Frozen PBMC stocks contributed 2 to 2.5 micrograms of genomic DNA to the TCR beta libraries. With 1 base clipped from V and 0 bases from J, the junction kept 4 bases outside the gene matches. The CDR3 contains 16 residues. Germline CDR1 is SEHNR and CDR2 is FQNEAQ (reference sequence). Sequencing used PBMCs, obtained after 12 months of ibrutinib treatment. The chain uses TRBV7-9 and TRBJ2-3; 7 bases align to TRBD2. This receptor was identified in a human donor with chronic lymphocytic leukemia. The CDR3: CASSLVGTTSTDTQYF. DNA for the CDR3: TGTGCCAGCAGCTTAGTGGGGACTACTAGCACAGATACGCAGTATTTT.